This T cell receptor beta chain is from a study of cytomegalovirus exposure and HLA in healthy donors. There are 14 residues in the CDR3. From germline, CDR1 is PRHDT and CDR2 FYEKMQ (reference sequence). V was shortened by 5 bases and J by 7 bases, with 17 bases between the two germline ends. Use of 60 Vbeta and 13 Jbeta primers characterized the PCR. Only in-frame clones appear in the TCRdb table, and some are missing; sequencing was by immunoSEQ multiplex PCR. The repertoire consists of approximately 210,000 clones, with roughly four fifths occurring once and the leading ten covering approximately 2%.

J is TRBJ2-5 and V is TRBV13; weak D call: TRBD2 (6 bases). Input material: PBMCs. This sequence originates from a man aged 18 to 30 in good health and CMV-seronegative. The CDR3 nucleotides are TGTGCCAGCAGCAACTCAAGGATCGGGGGGACCCAGTACTTC. Its translation: CASSNSRIGGTQYF. The whole variable domain, filled in from reference TRBV13 and TRBJ2-5, reads AAGVIQSPRHLIKEKRETATLKCYPIPRHDTVYWYQQGPGQDPQFLISFYEKMQSDKGSIPDRFSAQQFSDYHSELNMSSLELGDSALYFCASSNSRIGGTQYFGPGTRLLVL.